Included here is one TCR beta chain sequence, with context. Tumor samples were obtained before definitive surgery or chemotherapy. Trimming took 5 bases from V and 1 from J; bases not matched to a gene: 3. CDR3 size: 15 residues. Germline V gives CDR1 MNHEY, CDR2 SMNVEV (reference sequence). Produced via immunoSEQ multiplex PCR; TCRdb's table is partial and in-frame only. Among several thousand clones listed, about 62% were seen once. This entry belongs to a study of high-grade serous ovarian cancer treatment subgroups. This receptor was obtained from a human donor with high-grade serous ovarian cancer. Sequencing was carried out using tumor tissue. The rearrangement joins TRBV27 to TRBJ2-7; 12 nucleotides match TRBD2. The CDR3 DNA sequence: TGTGCCAGCAGTACAGGGACTAGCGGGTCCTACGAGCAGTACTTC. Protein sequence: CASSTGTSGSYEQYF.